This is a list of T cell receptor beta chains from one sample in a study of Graves' ophthalmopathy and Graves' hyperthyroidism. TCRdb re-analysed the multiplex PCR reads in MiXCR, keeping a single row per CDR3 protein. The sample lists 360,000 or so distinct CDR3 sequences, around 17% occurring once. The source material was peripheral blood. The receptors were sampled from a woman in her late teens or twenties with Graves' ophthalmopathy. Each CDR3 is given with its conserved first and last residue. Fields, in order: CDR3 protein, CDR3 DNA, D gene, clone size, J gene, V gene. The D gene is left open where the match is weak. Size values are once, few and many counts, or a class for expanded clones, and some rows have none.

CASGEDRAEFTEAFF	TGTGCCAGCGGGGAGGACAGGGCAGAATTCACTGAAGCTTTCTTT	TRBD1	many	TRBJ1-1	TRBV2
CATLLGLSNYEQYF	TGTGCCACCCTGTTGGGCCTATCAAACTACGAGCAGTACTTC	NA	many	TRBJ2-7	TRBV6-1
CASSLAQGLSSYEQYF	TGCGCCAGCAGCTTGGCCCAGGGGCTAAGCTCCTACGAGCAGTACTTC	NA	few	TRBJ2-7	TRBV5-1
CAWSETRSFGNTIYF	TGTGCCTGGAGCGAAACAAGATCTTTCGGAAACACCATATATTTT	NA	many	TRBJ1-3	TRBV30
CASSEVGVKNTEAFF	TGTGCCAGCTCGGAGGTAGGGGTTAAGAACACTGAAGCTTTCTTT	NA	few	TRBJ1-1	TRBV18
CASSQVTETYEQYF	TGCGCCAGCAGCCAAGTCACAGAAACCTACGAGCAGTACTTC	NA	NA	TRBJ2-7	TRBV4-1
CASRPSRVDEQYF	TGTGCCAGCAGGCCTTCTCGGGTGGACGAGCAGTACTTC	NA	many	TRBJ2-7	TRBV6-2/TRBV6-3
CASSPVGFGAYEQYF	TGTGCCAGCTCACCGGTGGGTTTCGGGGCCTACGAGCAGTACTTC	NA	many	TRBJ2-7	TRBV18
CASSPPQGGYTGELFF	TGTGCCAGCTCACCACCCCAAGGGGGATACACCGGGGAGCTGTTTTTT	NA	NA	TRBJ2-2	TRBV18
CASSQVQGAGQPQHF	TGCGCCAGCAGCCAAGTTCAAGGGGCGGGACAGCCCCAGCATTTT	NA	few	TRBJ1-5	TRBV4-3
CSVVDRGANTEAFF	TGCAGCGTTGTCGACAGGGGCGCGAACACTGAAGCTTTCTTT	TRBD1	many	TRBJ1-1	TRBV29-1
CSAILTSPGEQYF	TGCAGTGCCATTTTAACTAGCCCGGGGGAGCAGTACTTC	NA	many	TRBJ2-7	TRBV20-1
CASSQEKFYEQYF	TGTGCCAGCAGCCAAGAAAAGTTCTACGAGCAGTACTTC	NA	many	TRBJ2-7	TRBV14
CASSRAPVNTEAFF	TGTGCCAGCAGCCGGGCGCCGGTGAACACTGAAGCTTTCTTT	NA	many	TRBJ1-1	TRBV7-9
CASSLKAGTGFEQYF	TGTGCCAGTAGCTTAAAGGCCGGGACAGGGTTCGAGCAGTACTTC	TRBD1	many	TRBJ2-7	TRBV19
CASSVGSWAGGRETQYF	TGTGCCAGCAGCGTAGGCTCCTGGGCCGGGGGGAGAGAGACCCAGTACTTC	TRBD2	many	TRBJ2-5	TRBV9
CASNTNPGSPYEQYF	TGTGCCAGCAACACTAACCCCGGGAGCCCCTACGAGCAGTACTTC	NA	many	TRBJ2-7	TRBV5-8
CASGVGQGTSEAFF	TGTGCCAGCGGGGTCGGACAGGGAACGTCTGAAGCTTTCTTT	TRBD1	NA	TRBJ1-1	TRBV12-3/TRBV12-4
CASSYSPGTGFDGYTF	TGTGCCAGCAGTTACTCCCCCGGGACAGGGTTCGATGGCTACACCTTC	TRBD1	NA	TRBJ1-2	TRBV6-5
CASSTTSGSNTGELFF	TGTGCCAGCAGCACGACTAGCGGGTCGAACACCGGGGAGCTGTTTTTT	TRBD2	many	TRBJ2-2	TRBV6-5
CASLETGELFF	TGTGCCAGCCTGGAGACCGGGGAGCTGTTTTTT	NA	many	TRBJ2-2	TRBV6-5
CASSYSAMGSSYEQYF	TGTGCCAGCAGTTACTCGGCAATGGGTAGCTCCTACGAGCAGTACTTC	NA	many	TRBJ2-7	TRBV6-5
CASRSGTSFSSGANVLTF	TGTGCCAGCAGATCCGGGACTAGCTTTAGCTCTGGGGCCAACGTCCTGACTTTC	TRBD2	NA	TRBJ2-6	TRBV12-3/TRBV12-4
CASSSGLRGGYEQYF	TGTGCCAGCAGTTCGGGACTACGAGGCGGCTACGAGCAGTACTTC	TRBD2	many	TRBJ2-7	TRBV12-3/TRBV12-4
CASRAHQAVNTEAFF	TGTGCCAGCCGCGCCCACCAGGCGGTGAACACTGAAGCTTTCTTT	NA	many	TRBJ1-1	TRBV6-1
CASSYGRAPEEQYF	TGTGCCAGCAGCTATGGGAGGGCCCCCGAAGAGCAGTACTTC	TRBD2	many	TRBJ2-7	TRBV11-2
CASSSRAWEGTEAFF	TGTGCCAGTAGTTCGCGGGCCTGGGAGGGCACTGAAGCTTTCTTT	NA	NA	TRBJ1-1	TRBV19
CSATTGINQPQHF	TGCAGTGCAACGACAGGGATCAATCAGCCCCAGCATTTT	TRBD1	many	TRBJ1-5	TRBV20-1
CASLGGAGKTQYF	TGTGCCAGCCTTGGTGGGGCCGGGAAGACCCAGTACTTC	NA	many	TRBJ2-5	TRBV6-1
CASSFETNPERYGYTF	TGTGCCAGCAGTTTCGAGACAAACCCCGAGCGCTATGGCTACACCTTC	NA	few	TRBJ1-2	TRBV12-3/TRBV12-4
CASSLTGSWTGTTEAFF	TGTGCCAGCAGCTTAACGGGTTCTTGGACAGGGACGACTGAAGCTTTCTTT	TRBD1	many	TRBJ1-1	TRBV7-3
CASSYLTSGSYEQYF	TGTGCCAGCAGTTACCTTACTAGCGGATCCTACGAGCAGTACTTC	TRBD2	many	TRBJ2-7	TRBV6-5
CASSPGLATQYF	TGTGCCAGCAGCCCAGGACTGGCGACCCAGTACTTC	NA	many	TRBJ2-5	TRBV7-9
CASNPQSGTGNYGYTF	TGTGCCAGCAACCCTCAGTCCGGGACAGGGAACTATGGCTACACCTTC	TRBD1	NA	TRBJ1-2	TRBV12-3/TRBV12-4
CASSEARARGGYTF	TGTGCCAGCAGTGAAGCCCGGGCCCGGGGTGGCTACACCTTC	NA	many	TRBJ1-2	TRBV6-1
CASQIQGAYEQYF	TGTGCCAGCCAGATTCAGGGGGCCTACGAGCAGTACTTC	TRBD1	many	TRBJ2-7	TRBV27
CASSEGPPRETQYF	TGTGCCAGCAGTGAAGGGCCGCCCCGAGAGACCCAGTACTTC	NA	many	TRBJ2-5	TRBV6-1
CASSARAQEAFF	TGTGCCAGCAGTGCCAGAGCCCAAGAAGCTTTCTTT	NA	many	TRBJ1-1	TRBV2
CASSSDDREGRGLYEQYF	TGCGCCAGCAGCTCGGACGACAGGGAGGGCCGGGGGTTATACGAGCAGTACTTC	NA	NA	TRBJ2-7	TRBV5-1
CSAIQGLGNTIYF	TGCAGTGCCATACAGGGGCTTGGCAACACCATATATTTT	TRBD1	many	TRBJ1-3	TRBV20-1
CASSSPGPANTGELFF	TGTGCCAGCAGTTCACCGGGGCCTGCGAACACCGGGGAGCTGTTTTTT	NA	many	TRBJ2-2	TRBV6-5
CAWSPSQGPIGNIQYF	TGTGCCTGGAGTCCCTCACAGGGGCCCATTGGGAACATTCAGTACTTC	TRBD1	many	TRBJ2-4	TRBV30
CASSWTGGQWETQYF	TGTGCCAGCAGTTGGACAGGGGGGCAGTGGGAGACCCAGTACTTC	TRBD1	many	TRBJ2-5	TRBV7-2
CASSYSKGGRAYEQYF	TGTGCCAGCAGTTACTCGAAGGGCGGGAGGGCCTACGAGCAGTACTTC	TRBD2	many	TRBJ2-7	TRBV6-5
CASARDRGLTYEQYF	TGCGCCAGCGCAAGAGACAGGGGGTTGACCTACGAGCAGTACTTC	TRBD1	many	TRBJ2-7	TRBV5-1
CATSDFPTGELFF	TGTGCCACCAGTGATTTCCCGACCGGGGAGCTGTTTTTT	NA	many	TRBJ2-2	TRBV24-1
CASSFNSRSGYGYTF	TGTGCCAGCAGTTTTAACAGCCGGTCGGGCTATGGCTACACCTTC	NA	many	TRBJ1-2	TRBV6-2/TRBV6-3
CASSLVDSYGYTF	TGCGCCAGCAGCTTGGTGGACTCCTATGGCTACACCTTC	NA	many	TRBJ1-2	TRBV5-1
CASSPGGLGVVLQYF	TGTGCCAGCAGTCCCGGGGGACTTGGGGTTGTATTGCAGTACTTC	NA	NA	TRBJ2-7	TRBV28